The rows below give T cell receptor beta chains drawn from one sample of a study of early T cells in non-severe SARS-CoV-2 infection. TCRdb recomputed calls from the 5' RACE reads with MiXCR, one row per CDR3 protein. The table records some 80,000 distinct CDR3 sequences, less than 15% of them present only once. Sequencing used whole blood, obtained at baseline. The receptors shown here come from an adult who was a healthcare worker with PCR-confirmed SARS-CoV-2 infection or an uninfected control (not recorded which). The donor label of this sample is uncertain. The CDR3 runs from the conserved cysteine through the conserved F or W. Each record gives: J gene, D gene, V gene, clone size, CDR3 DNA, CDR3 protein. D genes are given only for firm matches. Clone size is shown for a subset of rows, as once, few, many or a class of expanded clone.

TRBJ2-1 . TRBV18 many TGTGCCAGCTCACCACCGGGGGGAAAGAACAATGAGCAGTTCTTC CASSPPGGKNNEQFF
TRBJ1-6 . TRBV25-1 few TGTGCCAGCAGTGAATCGGGGCAGGGGAATTCACCCCTCCACTTT CASSESGQGNSPLHF
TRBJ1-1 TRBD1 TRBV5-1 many TGCGCCAGCAGCCACGAGGGACAGTATAACACTGAAGCTTTCTTT CASSHEGQYNTEAFF
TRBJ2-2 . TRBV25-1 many TGTGCCAGCAGTAGGCCGGGAGACACCGGGGAGCTGTTTTTT CASSRPGDTGELFF
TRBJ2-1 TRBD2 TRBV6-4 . TGTGCCAGCAGTGCTCAGGGACTAGCGGTGGACAATGAGCAGTTCTTC CASSAQGLAVDNEQFF
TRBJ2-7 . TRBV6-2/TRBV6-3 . TGTGCCAGCACCTCGAGGCGCTCCTACGAGCAGTACTTC CASTSRRSYEQYF
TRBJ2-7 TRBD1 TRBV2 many TGTGCCAGCACCACATCAGGGGGCGGCGAGCAGTACTTC CASTTSGGGEQYF
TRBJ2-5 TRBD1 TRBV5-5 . TGTGCCAGCATCGGACAGGGAAGGGCTACCCAAGAGACCCAGTACTTC CASIGQGRATQETQYF
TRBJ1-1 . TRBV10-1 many TGCGCCAGCCGGGTTATTACTTACACTGAAGCTTTCTTT CASRVITYTEAFF
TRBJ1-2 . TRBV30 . TGTGCCTGGAATCCACAGGGTATAGGCGGCTACACCTTC CAWNPQGIGGYTF
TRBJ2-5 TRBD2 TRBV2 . TGTGCCAGCAGGGGGACTAGCGGGAGTTCCATAGAGACCCAGTACTTC CASRGTSGSSIETQYF
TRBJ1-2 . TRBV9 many TGTGCCAGCAGCCCCCAGGAGGGGGGATCCTATGGCTACACCTTC CASSPQEGGSYGYTF
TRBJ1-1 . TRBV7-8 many TGTGCCAGCAGCCCAACCACAGGGCTTGAAGCTTTCTTT CASSPTTGLEAFF
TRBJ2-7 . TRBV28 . TGTGCCAGCAGATTACAGGGTTACGAGCAGTACTTC CASRLQGYEQYF
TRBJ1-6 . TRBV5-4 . TGTGCCAGCAGAACCGACAGCTATAATTCACCCCTCCACTTT CASRTDSYNSPLHF
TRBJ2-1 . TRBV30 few TGTGCCTGGACGTACGGCTACAATGAGCAGTTCTTC CAWTYGYNEQFF
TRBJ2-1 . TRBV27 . TGTGCCAGCAGTTTATCGTACGGCTACAATGAGCAGTTCTTC CASSLSYGYNEQFF
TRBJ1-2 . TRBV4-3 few TGCGCCAGCAGCCAAGACCTGACACTTAACTATGGCTACACCTTC CASSQDLTLNYGYTF
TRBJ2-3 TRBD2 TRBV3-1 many TGTGCCAGCAGCCGCTCGACTAGCGGGAGGGGAGATACGCAGTATTTT CASSRSTSGRGDTQYF
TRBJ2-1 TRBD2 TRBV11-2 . TGTGCCAGCAGCCCGACAATCCGACTAGCGGGAACGGAGCAGTTCTTC CASSPTIRLAGTEQFF
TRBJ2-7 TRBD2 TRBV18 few TGTGCCAGCTCACCCGGGACTAGCGCGGTTGAGCAGTACTTC CASSPGTSAVEQYF
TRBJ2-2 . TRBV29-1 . TGCAGCGTTCCTGGCATGTACACCGGGGAGCTGTTTTTT CSVPGMYTGELFF
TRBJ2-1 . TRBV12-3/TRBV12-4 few TGTGCCAGCAGTCTCCTCTCCGGCAGCTCCTACAATGAGCAGTTCTTC CASSLLSGSSYNEQFF
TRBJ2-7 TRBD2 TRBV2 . TGTGCCAGCGGGAGCGGGGGGGTCCTCTCCTACGAGCAGTACTTC CASGSGGVLSYEQYF
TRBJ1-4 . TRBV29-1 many TGCAGCCCGTCTGGGTTGTCCATGTTT CSPSGLSMF
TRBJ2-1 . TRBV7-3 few TGTGCCAGCAGCTTATTTTCCGGACAGACCTACAATGAGCAGTTCTTC CASSLFSGQTYNEQFF
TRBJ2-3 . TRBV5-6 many TGTGCCAGCAGCTTGTACGATCGGCAGGGCACAGATACGCAGTATTTT CASSLYDRQGTDTQYF
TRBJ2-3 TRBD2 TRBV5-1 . TGCGCCAGCAGCTTGGGCGAGGGACTAGCGGGAGTCCCGCAGTATTTT CASSLGEGLAGVPQYF
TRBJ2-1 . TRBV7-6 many TGTGCCAGCAGTCCCCACGCGGCGGGGCCGAGCTCCTACAATGAGCAGTTCTTC CASSPHAAGPSSYNEQFF
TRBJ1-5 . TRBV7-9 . TGTGCCAGCACCCGAGGGGGGGGAAATCAGCCCCAGCATTTT CASTRGGGNQPQHF
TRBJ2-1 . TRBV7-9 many TGTGCCAGCAGCCCGACGACCAAATCAAATCCTGAGCAGTTCTTC CASSPTTKSNPEQFF
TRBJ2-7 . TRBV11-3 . TGTGCCAGCAGCTCGCCCGAGGTGACACACGAGCAGTACTTC CASSSPEVTHEQYF
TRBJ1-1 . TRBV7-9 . TGTGCCAGCAGCTTAGGACGCCTCGGTGACACTGAAGCTTTCTTT CASSLGRLGDTEAFF
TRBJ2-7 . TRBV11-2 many TGTGCCAGCAGCTTATCAAGGGGAGGCCTAAGCTCCTACGAGCAGTACTTC CASSLSRGGLSSYEQYF
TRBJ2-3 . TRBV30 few TGTGCCTGGAGTGTACTTACTAATACGCAGTATTTT CAWSVLTNTQYF
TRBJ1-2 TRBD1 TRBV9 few TGTGCCAGCAGCGTAGGAGGCAGGGGGCTCGGCTACACCTTC CASSVGGRGLGYTF
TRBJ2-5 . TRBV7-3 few TGTGCCAGCAGCCCAGGCGTAACGTCAGAGACCCAGTACTTC CASSPGVTSETQYF
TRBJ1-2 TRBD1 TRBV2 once TGTGCCAGCAGAACCCCCGGGGACAGGGGTGGCTACACCTTC CASRTPGDRGGYTF
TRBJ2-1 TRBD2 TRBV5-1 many TGCGCCAGCAGCCCGCCAACGGGCGGGGGGGCCGATGAGCAGTTCTTC CASSPPTGGGADEQFF
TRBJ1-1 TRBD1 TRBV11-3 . TGTGCCAGCAGCTCGACAGGGAGCGGGAACACTGAAGCTTTCTTT CASSSTGSGNTEAFF